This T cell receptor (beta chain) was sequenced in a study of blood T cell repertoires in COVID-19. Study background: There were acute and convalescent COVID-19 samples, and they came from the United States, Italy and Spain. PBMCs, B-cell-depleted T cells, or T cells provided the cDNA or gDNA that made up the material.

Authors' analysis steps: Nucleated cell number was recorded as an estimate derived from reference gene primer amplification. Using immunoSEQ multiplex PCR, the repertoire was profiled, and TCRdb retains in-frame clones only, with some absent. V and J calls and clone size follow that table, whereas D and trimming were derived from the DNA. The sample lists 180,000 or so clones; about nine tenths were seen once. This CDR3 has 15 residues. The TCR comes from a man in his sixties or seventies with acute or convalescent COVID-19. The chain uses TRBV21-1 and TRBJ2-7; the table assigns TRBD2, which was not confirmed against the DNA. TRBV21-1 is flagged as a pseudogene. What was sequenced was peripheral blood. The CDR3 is CASSPRGGVGYEQYF. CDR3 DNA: TGTGCCAGCAGCCCCCGAGGGGGGGTAGGATACGAGCAGTACTTC.